These 16 T cell receptor beta chains were all obtained from the same sample, sequenced in a study of cytomegalovirus exposure and HLA in healthy donors. Primers: 60 Vbeta forward and 13 Jbeta reverse. Clones were sequenced by immunoSEQ multiplex PCR, and TCRdb holds only the in-frame ones, with some missing. The table records approximately 100,000 clones, approximately 82% of them present only once. The sequencing input was PBMCs. Receptors were obtained from a woman aged 18-30 years in good health and CMV-seronegative.

The rearrangement uses TRBV4-1 and TRBJ1-3, with 8 bases matching TRBD1. This CDR3 has 18 amino acids. The germline V gene encodes CDR1 MGHRA and CDR2 YSYEKL. Trimming removed 2 bases from V and 0 bases from J; junction bases left unmatched: 9. The CDR3, as DNA: TGCGCCAGCAGCCAAACCCCGGACAGGGACCCCTCTGGAAACACCATATATTTT. Residues: CASSQTPDRDPSGNTIYF.

The V call is TRBV5-1, the J call TRBJ2-7; 13 nucleotides line up with TRBD2. After removal of 3 bases from V and 5 bases from J, the junction contained 5 bases not matched to a gene. The CDR3 is 15 amino acids. Germline CDR1 is SGHRS and CDR2 is YFSETQ. CDR3 in amino acids: CASSSLAGGPHEQYF. Written as DNA, the CDR3 is TGCGCCAGCAGCTCACTAGCGGGGGGGCCACACGAGCAGTACTTC. The variable domain in full, with the rest retrieved from reference TRBV5-1 and TRBJ2-7, is KAGVTQTPRYLIKTRGQQVTLSCSPISGHRSVSWYQQTPGQGLQFLFEYFSETQRNKGNFPGRFSGRQFSNSRSEMNVSTLELGDSALYLCASSSLAGGPHEQYFGPGTRLTVT.

This CDR3 is CASSDTSGGAFRNEQFF. The CDR3 region has the DNA TGTGCCAGCAGCGACACTAGCGGGGGGGCCTTTCGCAATGAGCAGTTCTTC. The rearrangement joins TRBV7-6 to TRBJ2-1, with 13 bases identical to TRBD2. The CDR3 extends over 17 amino acids. Germline V gene lookup returns CDR1 SGHVS and CDR2 FNYEAQ. Trimming took 5 bases from V and 6 from J; bases not matched to a gene: 10.

The V call is TRBV19, the J call TRBJ2-7, with 7 bases fitting TRBD2. CDR3 size: 11 residues. Trimming cost V 11 bases and J 6 bases; bases outside gene matches: 7. CDR1 is LNHDA and CDR2 is SQIVND in the germline V gene (reference sequence). CDR3: CALTGGSEQYF. CDR3 bases: TGTGCCTTAACGGGGGGATCCGAGCAGTACTTC.

V and J are TRBV19 and TRBJ1-4; TRBD1 agrees at 10 bases. The trim removed 3 bases at V and 7 bases at J, leaving 2 bases unmatched. The CDR3 is made up of 14 amino acids. Per the germline V gene, CDR1 is LNHDA and CDR2 is SQIVND (reference sequence). In DNA, the CDR3 is TGTGCCAGTAGTATCGACAGGGGGCGTGAAAAACTGTTTTTT. It yields the protein CASSIDRGREKLFF.

This chain joins TRBV10-2 and TRBJ2-7; 9 bases are shared with TRBD1. V was clipped by 5 bases and J by 2 bases; unmatched bases: 7. This CDR3 spans 15 amino acids. The germline gives CDR1 WSHSY, CDR2 SAAADI. The CDR3 bases are TGCGCCAGCAGTCATACCGGGACAGGGACCTACGAGCAGTACTTC. This translates into CASSHTGTGTYEQYF.

The genes are TRBV19 and TRBJ2-1; maybe TRBD2 (6 bases). In germline, CDR1 is LNHDA, CDR2 SQIVND (reference sequence). Trimming pared 7 bases from V and 8 bases from J, leaving 18 bases between. The CDR3 extends over 14 amino acids. CDR3 DNA: TGTGCCAGTACTAGTTATGCGGGGTCCCATGAGCAGTTCTTC. Protein product: CASTSYAGSHEQFF.

The V and J genes are TRBV19 and TRBJ1-2; D gene uncertain. The CDR3 totals 10 residues. Per germline, CDR1 LNHDA and CDR2 SQIVND (reference sequence). V gave up 10 bases and J gave up 6 bases, with 9 bases separating them. CDR3 region: CATSFDGYTF. CDR3 coding DNA: TGTGCCACTTCTTTCGATGGCTACACCTTC.

The V gene is TRBV11-2, the J gene TRBJ1-5; tentatively, D is TRBD1 (5 bases). The CDR3 runs to 13 residues. Germline V CDR1 and CDR2: SGHAT, FQNNGV. V lost 1 base and J lost 9, with 10 bases in between. The CDR3 spells CASSLGGPRPQHF. Written as DNA, the CDR3 is TGTGCCAGCAGCTTAGGGGGCCCACGGCCCCAGCATTTT.

This rearrangement joins TRBV5-4 to TRBJ2-5; 10 positions agree with TRBD2. The germline CDR1 and CDR2 sequences are SGHNT and YYREEE (reference sequence). The CDR3 covers 15 residues. Losses at the gene ends were 4 bases for V and 2 bases for J; bases not matched to a gene: 5. CDR3 nucleotide sequence: TGTGCCAGCAGCACCGGACTAGCGGTTCAAGAGACCCAGTACTTC. Its translation is CASSTGLAVQETQYF.

With respect to this clone: The junction and the germline gene differ at one end; a read error may be behind it. The V gene is TRBV7-9, the J gene TRBJ1-1, with a tentative D call TRBD1 (6 bases). Germline V gene sequence: CDR1 SEHNR, CDR2 FQNEAQ (reference sequence). The CDR3 has 12 residues. CDR3 region: CSSSLQGTEAFF. CDR3 nucleotide sequence: TGTTCCAGCAGCTTACAGGGCACTGAAGCTTTCTTT.

The chain uses TRBV19 and TRBJ1-5; no reliable D call. Trimming took off 1 base at V and 2 bases at J, with 9 bases between the two ends. Germline V lookup: CDR1 LNHDA, CDR2 SQIVND (reference sequence). CDR3 size: 15 residues. CDR3 bases: TGTGCCAGTAGTATAGTCGCCTATGGCAATCAGCCCCAGCATTTT. The encoded protein is CASSIVAYGNQPQHF.

The V and J genes are TRBV5-1 and TRBJ2-7; 10 bases match TRBD1. Trimming took 4 bases from V and 4 from J; bases not matched to a gene: 5. There are 14 residues in the CDR3. CDR1 is SGHRS, CDR2 YFSETQ, per germline. This CDR3 is CASSPGTGEYEQYF. In DNA form, the CDR3 reads TGCGCCAGCAGCCCTGGGACAGGGGAATACGAGCAGTACTTC.

The rearrangement uses TRBV9 and TRBJ2-5, with a tentative D call TRBD2 (5 bases). The CDR3 runs 14 residues. Germline V gene sequence: CDR1 SGDLS, CDR2 YYNGEE. V shed 2 bases and J shed 4 bases, with 12 bases lying between them. The CDR3 coding sequence is TGTGCCAGCAGCGTGGGAGTCGGGATAGAGACCCAGTACTTC. This gives the protein CASSVGVGIETQYF.

The rearrangement links TRBV19 to TRBJ1-4, with D possibly TRBD1 on 6 matching bases. Trimming cost V 4 bases and J 8 bases, with 14 bases left between them. The germline gives CDR1 LNHDA, CDR2 SQIVND (reference sequence). The CDR3 extends over 14 amino acids. The CDR3, as DNA: TGTGCCAGTAGTACCAACAGGGAACGGGAAAAACTGTTTTTT. Amino acid sequence: CASSTNREREKLFF.

CDR3 in amino acids: CASRDNSGGSSYNEQFF. In DNA form, the CDR3 reads TGTGCCAGCAGGGACAACAGCGGGGGGAGCTCCTACAATGAGCAGTTCTTC. This chain connects TRBV2 to TRBJ2-1, with TRBD2 identical over 9 bases. This CDR3 contains 17 residues. Trimming cost V 6 bases and J 0 bases; bases outside gene matches: 9. From germline, CDR1 is SNHLY and CDR2 FYNNEI.